Included here is one T cell receptor beta chain sequence, with context. CDR3 length: 14 residues. V lost 4 bases, J lost 6 bases, and 4 bases stayed unmatched. Germline V lookup: CDR1 MNHEY, CDR2 SVGEGT. These data belong to a study of blood T cell repertoires in COVID-19. Sequencing used immunoSEQ multiplex PCR; TCRdb keeps in-frame clones, though not all of them. The sample carries around 20,000 clones, 87% recorded once. The gene calls are TRBV6-2 or TRBV6-3 and TRBJ2-4, with TRBD1 identical over 9 bases. The source material was peripheral blood. The sequence was collected from a human donor in a cohort sampled during active COVID-19. The CDR3: CASSSPTGGNIQYF. CDR3 bases: TGTGCCAGCAGTTCCCCGACAGGGGGAAACATTCAGTACTTC.